Reported below is one TCR beta chain. Clones were read by immunoSEQ multiplex PCR, and TCRdb kept only the in-frame ones, dropping some. This table has roughly 200,000 clones, around three quarters appearing once. This record comes from a study of blood T cell repertoires in COVID-19. Study information: PBMCs, B-cell-depleted T cells, or T cells provided the cDNA or gDNA that made up the material.

Germline CDR1 is SNHLY and CDR2 is FYNNEI. Losses at the gene ends were 5 bases for V and 2 bases for J; bases not matched to a gene: 6. This CDR3 has 14 amino acids. The gene calls are TRBV2 and TRBJ2-7, with TRBD1 identical over 7 bases. Sequencing was done on a sample of peripheral blood. This TCR was recovered from a woman in her seventies with acute or convalescent COVID-19. DNA for the CDR3: TGTGCCAGCAGTCGACCGGGACAGACCTACGAGCAGTACTTC. It encodes CASSRPGQTYEQYF.